This T cell receptor beta chain emerged from a study of tumor and adjacent non-tumor tissue in lung cancer. Overall study findings and caveats: Tumor tissue had significantly higher TCR diversity than normal lung. Patients with more diverse tumor TCRs had worse survival. Top 100 clones took a larger repertoire share in normal lung.

As concerns this clonotype: Its target is unknown.

The template was RNA from unsorted bulk tissue. Distant lung tissue was collected more than 3 cm away from the tumor edge. The V and J ends lost 6 bases and 2 bases respectively, with 11 bases between them. Germline V gene sequence: CDR1 MDHEN, CDR2 SYDVKM. CDR3 length equals 13 residues. The library came from three nested PCR rounds adapted from ARM-PCR protocols. TCRdb passed the multiplex PCR reads through MiXCR, listing each CDR3 protein once. The sample has 40,000 to 45,000 distinct CDR3 sequences; roughly 60% are singletons. Input material: distant non-tumor lung tissue. This receptor was obtained from a man in his forties or fifties with non-small cell lung cancer. The V call is TRBV28, the J call TRBJ2-7; a possible D gene is TRBD1 (6 bases). CDR3 sequence: CASSKQGPYEQYF. The CDR3, as DNA: TGTGCCAGCAGCAAACAGGGTCCCTACGAGCAGTACTTC.